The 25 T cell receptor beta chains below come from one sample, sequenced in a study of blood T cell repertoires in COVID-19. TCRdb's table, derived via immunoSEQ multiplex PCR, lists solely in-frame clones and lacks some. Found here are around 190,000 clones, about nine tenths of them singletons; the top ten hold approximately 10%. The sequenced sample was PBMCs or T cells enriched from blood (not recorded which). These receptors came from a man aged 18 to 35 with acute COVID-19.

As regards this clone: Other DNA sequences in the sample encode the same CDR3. For the CDR3, the DNA is TGTGCCAGCAGCTCACAGAACACCGGGGAGCTGTTTTTT. Translated, it gives CASSSQNTGELFF. The rearrangement links TRBV5-6 to TRBJ2-2; D is ambiguous. V gave up 3 bases and J gave up 1 base, with 4 bases separating them. CDR1 is SGHDT and CDR2 is YYEEEE in the germline V gene. The CDR3 has 13 amino acids.

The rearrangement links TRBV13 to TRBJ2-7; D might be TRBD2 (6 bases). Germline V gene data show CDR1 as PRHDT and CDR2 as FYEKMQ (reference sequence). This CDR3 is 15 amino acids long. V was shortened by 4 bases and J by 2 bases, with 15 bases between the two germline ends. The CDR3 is CASSSRLESPYEQYF. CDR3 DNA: TGTGCCAGCAGCTCCCGACTAGAGTCTCCCTACGAGCAGTACTTC.

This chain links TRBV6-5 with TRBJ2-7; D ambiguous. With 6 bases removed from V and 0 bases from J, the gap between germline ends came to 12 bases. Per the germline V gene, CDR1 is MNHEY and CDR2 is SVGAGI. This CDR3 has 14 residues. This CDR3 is CASRPPGSSYEQYF. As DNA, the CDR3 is TGTGCCAGCAGGCCCCCGGGTAGCTCCTACGAGCAGTACTTC.

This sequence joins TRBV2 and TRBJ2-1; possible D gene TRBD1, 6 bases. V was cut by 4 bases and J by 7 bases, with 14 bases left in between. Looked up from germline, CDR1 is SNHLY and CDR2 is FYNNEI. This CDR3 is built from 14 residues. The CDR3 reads CASSVNRAENEQFF. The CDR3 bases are TGTGCCAGCAGTGTGAACAGGGCGGAAAATGAGCAGTTCTTC. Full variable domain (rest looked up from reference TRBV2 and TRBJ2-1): EPEVTQTPSHQVTQMGQEVILRCVPISNHLYFYWYRQILGQKVEFLVSFYNNEISEKSEIFDDQFSVERPDGSNFTLKIRSTKLEDSAMYFCASSVNRAENEQFFGPGTRLTVL.

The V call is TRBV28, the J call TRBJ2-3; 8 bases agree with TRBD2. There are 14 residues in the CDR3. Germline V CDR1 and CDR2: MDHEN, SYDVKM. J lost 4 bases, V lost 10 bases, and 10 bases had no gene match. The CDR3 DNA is TGTGCCACCACGGGAGGGCCGGCCGCAGATACGCAGTATTTT. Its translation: CATTGGPAADTQYF. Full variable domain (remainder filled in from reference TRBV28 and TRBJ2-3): DVKVTQSSRYLVKRTGEKVFLECVQDMDHENMFWYRQDPGLGLRLIYFSYDVKMKEKGDIPEGYSVSREKKERFSLILESASTNQTSMYLCATTGGPAADTQYFGPGTRLTVL.

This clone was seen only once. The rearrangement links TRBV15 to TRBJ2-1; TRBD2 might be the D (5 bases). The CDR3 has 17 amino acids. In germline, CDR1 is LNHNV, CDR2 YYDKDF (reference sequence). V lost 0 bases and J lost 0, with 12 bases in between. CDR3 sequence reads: CATSRDLTSYSYNEQFF. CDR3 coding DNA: TGTGCCACCAGCAGAGACCTAACTAGTTACTCCTACAATGAGCAGTTCTTC.

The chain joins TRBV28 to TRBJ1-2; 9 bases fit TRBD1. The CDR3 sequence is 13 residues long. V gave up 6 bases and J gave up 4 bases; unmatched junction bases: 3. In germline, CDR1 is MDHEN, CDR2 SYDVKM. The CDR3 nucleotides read TGTGCCAGCAGGGGACAGGGCCTCTATGGCTACACCTTC. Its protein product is CASRGQGLYGYTF.

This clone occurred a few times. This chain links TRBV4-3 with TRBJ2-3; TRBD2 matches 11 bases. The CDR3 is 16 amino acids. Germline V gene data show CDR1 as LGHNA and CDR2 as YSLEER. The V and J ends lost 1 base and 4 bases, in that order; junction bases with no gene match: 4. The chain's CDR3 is CASSQVLAGGPDTQYF. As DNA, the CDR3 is TGCGCCAGCAGCCAAGTTTTAGCGGGAGGGCCAGATACGCAGTATTTT.

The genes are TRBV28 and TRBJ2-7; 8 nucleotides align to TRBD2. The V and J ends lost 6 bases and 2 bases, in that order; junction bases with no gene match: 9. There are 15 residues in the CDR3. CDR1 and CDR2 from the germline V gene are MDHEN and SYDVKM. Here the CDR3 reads CASSFGLAATYEQYF. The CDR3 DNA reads TGTGCCAGCAGCTTCGGACTAGCTGCAACCTACGAGCAGTACTTC.

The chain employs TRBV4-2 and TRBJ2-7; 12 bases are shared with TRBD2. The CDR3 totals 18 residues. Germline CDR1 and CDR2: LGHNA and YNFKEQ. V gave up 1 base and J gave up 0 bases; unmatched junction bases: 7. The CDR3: CASSQVASGRGSSYEQYF. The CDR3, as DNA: TGTGCCAGCAGCCAAGTGGCTAGCGGGAGGGGAAGCTCCTACGAGCAGTACTTC.

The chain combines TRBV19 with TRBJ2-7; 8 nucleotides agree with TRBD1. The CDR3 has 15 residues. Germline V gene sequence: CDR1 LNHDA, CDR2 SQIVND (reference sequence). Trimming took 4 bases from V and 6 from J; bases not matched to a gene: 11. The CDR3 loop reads CASSTRDRPRGEQYF. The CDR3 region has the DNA TGTGCCAGTAGTACCCGGGACAGGCCCCGGGGCGAGCAGTACTTC. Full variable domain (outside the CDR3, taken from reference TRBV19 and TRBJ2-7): DGGITQSPKYLFRKEGQNVTLSCEQNLNHDAMYWYRQDPGQGLRLIYYSQIVNDFQKGDIAEGYSVSREKKESFPLTVTSAQKNPTAFYLCASSTRDRPRGEQYFGPGTRLTVT.

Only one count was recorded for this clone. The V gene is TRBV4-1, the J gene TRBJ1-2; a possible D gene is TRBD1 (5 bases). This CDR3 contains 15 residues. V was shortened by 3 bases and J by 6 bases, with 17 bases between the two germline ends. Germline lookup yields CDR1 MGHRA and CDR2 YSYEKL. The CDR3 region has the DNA TGCGCCAGCAGCCAGGCCGGGACTTACGACCATGGCTACACCTTC. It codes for CASSQAGTYDHGYTF.

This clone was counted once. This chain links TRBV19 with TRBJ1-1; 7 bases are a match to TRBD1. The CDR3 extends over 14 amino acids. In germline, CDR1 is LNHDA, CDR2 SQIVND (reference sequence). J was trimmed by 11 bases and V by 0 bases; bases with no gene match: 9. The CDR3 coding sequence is TGTGCCAGTAGTATAGATGGCGTAGGGGGCTCGGCTTTCTTT. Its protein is CASSIDGVGGSAFF.

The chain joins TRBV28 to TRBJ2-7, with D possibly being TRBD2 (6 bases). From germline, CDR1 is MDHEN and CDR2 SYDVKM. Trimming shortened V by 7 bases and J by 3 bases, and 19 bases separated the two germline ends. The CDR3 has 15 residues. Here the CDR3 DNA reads TGTGCCAGCATCTCCATCTCGGGAGATGGCTACGAGCAGTACTTC. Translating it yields CASISISGDGYEQYF.

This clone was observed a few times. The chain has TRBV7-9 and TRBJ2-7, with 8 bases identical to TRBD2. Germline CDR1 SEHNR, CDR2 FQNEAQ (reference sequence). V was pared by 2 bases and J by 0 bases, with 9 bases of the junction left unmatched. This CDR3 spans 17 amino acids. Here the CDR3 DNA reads TGTGCCAGCAGCTTAACAAATTCACTAGCGGTCTCCTACGAGCAGTACTTC. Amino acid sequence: CASSLTNSLAVSYEQYF.

DNA of the CDR3: TGTGCCAGCAGTCCTCCGGGATCTGGGGCCAACGTCCTGACTTTC. Its translation: CASSPPGSGANVLTF. The chain couples TRBV28 to TRBJ2-6, with D tentatively TRBD2 (5 bases). The length of the CDR3 is 15 residues. V dropped 5 bases and J dropped 1 base, with 9 bases sitting between them. CDR1 MDHEN and CDR2 SYDVKM come from the germline V gene. The full variable domain, its missing parts supplied by reference TRBV28 and TRBJ2-6, is DVKVTQSSRYLVKRTGEKVFLECVQDMDHENMFWYRQDPGLGLRLIYFSYDVKMKEKGDIPEGYSVSREKKERFSLILESASTNQTSMYLCASSPPGSGANVLTFGAGSRLTVL.

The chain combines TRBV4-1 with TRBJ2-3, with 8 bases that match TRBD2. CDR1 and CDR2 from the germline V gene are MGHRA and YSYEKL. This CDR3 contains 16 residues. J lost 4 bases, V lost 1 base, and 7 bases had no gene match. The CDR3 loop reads CASSQVQAGAPDTQYF. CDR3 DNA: TGCGCCAGCAGCCAAGTTCAAGCGGGAGCCCCAGATACGCAGTATTTT.

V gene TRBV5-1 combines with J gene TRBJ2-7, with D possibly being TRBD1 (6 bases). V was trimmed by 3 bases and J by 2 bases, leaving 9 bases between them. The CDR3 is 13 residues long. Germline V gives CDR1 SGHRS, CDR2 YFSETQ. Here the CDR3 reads CASSWWDTYEQYF. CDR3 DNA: TGCGCCAGCAGCTGGTGGGACACCTACGAGCAGTACTTC. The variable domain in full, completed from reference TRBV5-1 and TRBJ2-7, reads KAGVTQTPRYLIKTRGQQVTLSCSPISGHRSVSWYQQTPGQGLQFLFEYFSETQRNKGNFPGRFSGRQFSNSRSEMNVSTLELGDSALYLCASSWWDTYEQYFGPGTRLTVT.

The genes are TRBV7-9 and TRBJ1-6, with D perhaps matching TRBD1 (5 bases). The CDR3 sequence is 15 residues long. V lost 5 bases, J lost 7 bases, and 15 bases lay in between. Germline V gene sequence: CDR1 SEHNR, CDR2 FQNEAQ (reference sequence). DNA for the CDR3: TGTGCCAGCAGCCCAGTCCAGGGCCACAATTCACCCCTCCACTTT. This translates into CASSPVQGHNSPLHF.

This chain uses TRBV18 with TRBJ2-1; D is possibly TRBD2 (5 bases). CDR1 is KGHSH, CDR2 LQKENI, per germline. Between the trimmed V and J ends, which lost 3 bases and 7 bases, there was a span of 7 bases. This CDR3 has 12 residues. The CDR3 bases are TGTGCCAGCTCACCGGAGCGGAATGAGCAGTTCTTC. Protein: CASSPERNEQFF.

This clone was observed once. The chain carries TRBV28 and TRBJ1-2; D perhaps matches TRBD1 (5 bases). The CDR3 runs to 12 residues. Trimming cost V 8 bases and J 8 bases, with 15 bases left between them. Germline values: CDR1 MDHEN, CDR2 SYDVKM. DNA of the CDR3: TGTGCCAGCGAGACAGCCTGGGAAGGCTACACCTTC. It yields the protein CASETAWEGYTF.

CDR3 in amino acids: CASSESVSSGSGGDTQYF. DNA for the CDR3: TGTGCCAGCAGTGAATCAGTATCTAGCGGGAGTGGGGGTGATACGCAGTATTTT. This chain links TRBV2 with TRBJ2-3, with 10 bases identical to TRBD2. J gave up 6 bases and V 2 bases, and 14 bases lay outside the gene matches. The CDR3 runs to 18 residues. In germline, CDR1 is SNHLY, CDR2 FYNNEI.

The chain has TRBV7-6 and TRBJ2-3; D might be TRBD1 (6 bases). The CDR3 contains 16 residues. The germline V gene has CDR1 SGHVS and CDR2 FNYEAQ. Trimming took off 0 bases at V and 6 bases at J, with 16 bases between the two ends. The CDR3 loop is CASSLAGGFRFDTQYF. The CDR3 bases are TGTGCCAGCAGCTTAGCAGGGGGTTTTCGTTTCGATACGCAGTATTTT.

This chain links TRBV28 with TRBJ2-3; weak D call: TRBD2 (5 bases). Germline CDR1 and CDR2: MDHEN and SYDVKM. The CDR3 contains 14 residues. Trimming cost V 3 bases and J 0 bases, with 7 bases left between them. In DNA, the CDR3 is TGTGCCAGCAGTTTCGAGCGGAGCACAGATACGCAGTATTTT. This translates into CASSFERSTDTQYF.

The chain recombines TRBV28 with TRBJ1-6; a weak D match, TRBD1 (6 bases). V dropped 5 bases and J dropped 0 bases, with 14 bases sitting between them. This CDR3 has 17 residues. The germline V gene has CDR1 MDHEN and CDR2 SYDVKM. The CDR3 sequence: CASSGGGLSSYNSPLHF. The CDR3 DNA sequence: TGTGCCAGCAGTGGGGGGGGCCTTAGCTCCTATAATTCACCCCTCCACTTT.